This is a list of T cell receptor beta chains from one sample in a study of shared clonotypes between healthy human individuals. Repertoires were generated with immunoSEQ multiplex PCR, while TCRdb's copy carries only in-frame clones and drops some. Of about 2.4 million clones listed, 80% to 95% are singletons. Sequenced sample: naive CD4+ T cells from PBMCs. Every receptor here comes from a young man in good health. Some clones in this sample may be carry-over from other donors' samples. The CDR3 runs from the conserved cysteine through the conserved F or W. D genes are given only for firm matches. The size field is filled for only some rows; it gives once, few, many or a size class.

>TRBJ2-5|TRBD2|12|TRBV28|-
TGTGCCAGCAGGCGGGAGTCCAAGACCCAGTACTTC
CASRRESKTQYF
>TRBJ2-2|-|15|TRBV18|-
TGTGCCAGCTCACCAGGACAGATCGTCACCGGGGAGCTGTTTTTT
CASSPGQIVTGELFF
>TRBJ2-7|TRBD2|15|TRBV6-5|-
TGTGCCAGCAGTCAGACTAGCGGGAGCTCCTACGAGCAGTACTTC
CASSQTSGSSYEQYF
>TRBJ1-1|-|11|TRBV2|-
TGTGCCAGCACCATGAACACTGAAGCTTTCTTT
CASTMNTEAFF
>TRBJ2-7|-|14|TRBV7-9|once
TGTGCCAGCAGCTTAGAGGGCCGGAGATACGAGCAGTACTTC
CASSLEGRRYEQYF
>TRBJ2-3|TRBD1|15|TRBV28|-
TGTGCCAGCAGTCCAGGGGGCGCGGATAAGGATACGCAGTATTTT
CASSPGGADKDTQYF
>TRBJ1-4|-|14|TRBV18|-
TGTGCCAGCTCACGCGACGGGCGGGGTGAAAAACTGTTTTTT
CASSRDGRGEKLFF
>TRBJ2-1|-|14|TRBV15|-
TGTGCCACCAGCAACCGAGGAGTGTACAATGAGCAGTTCTTC
CATSNRGVYNEQFF
>TRBJ2-7|-|11|TRBV11-2|-
TGTGCCAGCAGCTCCCCGTACGAGCAGTACTTC
CASSSPYEQYF
>TRBJ2-5|-|13|TRBV11-2|-
TGTGCCAGCAGCTTAGGGGCGGGAGAGACCCAGTACTTC
CASSLGAGETQYF
>TRBJ2-1|-|11|TRBV2|-
TGTGCCAGCTCTGGACGGAGTGAGCAGTTCTTC
CASSGRSEQFF
>TRBJ1-3|TRBD1|15|TRBV30|-
TGTGCCTGGGGCCGGACAGGGGGCTTTGGAAACACCATATATTTT
CAWGRTGGFGNTIYF
>TRBJ2-1|TRBD1|15|TRBV2|once
TGTGCCAGCAGTGTAGGGGGCCAAGGGTATCATGAGCAGTTCTTC
CASSVGGQGYHEQFF
>TRBJ1-3|-|16|TRBV6-6|-
TGTGCCAGCAGTTACGGACGCTCAGCCTCTGGAAACACCATATATTTT
CASSYGRSASGNTIYF
>TRBJ2-3|-|14|TRBV7-2|-
TGTGCCAGCGGACCCTCGGTTGGCACAGATACGCAGTATTTT
CASGPSVGTDTQYF
>TRBJ2-7|TRBD1|13|TRBV30|-
TGTGCCTGGGACCGGGACAGGGGCCACGAGCAGTACTTC
CAWDRDRGHEQYF
>TRBJ1-2|-|14|TRBV5-1|-
TGCGCCAGCAGCTTGGCGAACAGCCACTATGGCTACACCTTC
CASSLANSHYGYTF
>TRBJ2-7|TRBD1|15|TRBV19|-
TGTGCCAGTAGTATTGGACAGGAGGACCCCTACGAGCAGTACTTC
CASSIGQEDPYEQYF
>TRBJ1-2|TRBD1|13|TRBV10-3|-
TGTGCCATCAGTGAGGGACAGGGAATGGGCTACACCTTC
CAISEGQGMGYTF
>TRBJ1-1|-|16|TRBV29-1|-
TGCAGCGTTGAACATGGATGGAGGCAGATGAACACTGAAGCTTTCTTT
CSVEHGWRQMNTEAFF
>TRBJ2-1|TRBD2|15|TRBV9|-
TGTGCCAGCAGCGTATACCCGACTAGCGACAATGAGCAGTTCTTC
CASSVYPTSDNEQFF
>TRBJ2-3|-|15|TRBV7-2|-
TGTGCCAGCAGCCAGACGGGGCAACCCACAGATACGCAGTATTTT
CASSQTGQPTDTQYF
>TRBJ1-1|-|14|TRBV27|-
TGTGCCAGCAGTCCCCAGGTTGGGGACACTGAAGCTTTCTTT
CASSPQVGDTEAFF
>TRBJ2-5|-|12|TRBV2|-
TGTGCCAGCAGTCAGCTCGAGGAGACCCAGTACTTC
CASSQLEETQYF
>TRBJ2-4|-|15|TRBV2|-
TGTGCCAGCAGCGTTACCGGGCCCGTTGGGAACATTCAGTACTTC
CASSVTGPVGNIQYF
>TRBJ1-4|-|16|TRBV9|-
TGTGCCAGCAGCGCGACTCTGACAGCCCCTAATGAAAAACTGTTTTTT
CASSATLTAPNEKLFF
>TRBJ1-5|-|15|TRBV7-9|-
TGTGCCAGCAGCACTTGGGGGGTGGAAAATCAGCCCCAGCATTTT
CASSTWGVENQPQHF
>TRBJ2-3|-|15|TRBV11-3|-
TGTGCCAGCAGCTTAGGCCTGTATAGCACAGATACGCAGTATTTT
CASSLGLYSTDTQYF
>TRBJ1-4|-|15|TRBV5-4|-
TGTGCCAGCAGCTTGGCATCGCAGGGCGGCGAAAAACTGTTTTTT
CASSLASQGGEKLFF
>TRBJ1-5|-|19|TRBV5-3|-
TGTGCCAGAAGCTGGGATAACGGGACGGAAATTTATAGCAATCAGCCCCAGCATTTT
CARSWDNGTEIYSNQPQHF
>TRBJ1-4|-|14|TRBV28|few
TGTGCCAGCAGTTTCGTTGCAACTAATGAAAAACTGTTTTTT
CASSFVATNEKLFF
>TRBJ1-4|TRBD1|14|TRBV6-6|-
TGTGCCAGCAGGATGGACAGGGTTAATGAAAAACTGTTTTTT
CASRMDRVNEKLFF
>TRBJ1-1|-|16|TRBV10-3|-
TGTGCCATCAGTGAGCCAAGGACAGACACGAACACTGAAGCTTTCTTT
CAISEPRTDTNTEAFF
>TRBJ2-7|TRBD1|14|TRBV9|-
TGTGCCAGCAGCCCACGGACAGGGGGCTACGAGCAGTACTTC
CASSPRTGGYEQYF
>TRBJ2-3|-|14|TRBV6-5|-
TGTGCCTGCCGGTTGTCGGTGCACACAGATACGCAGTATTTT
CACRLSVHTDTQYF
>TRBJ2-3|-|18|TRBV18|-
TGTGCCAGCTCACGGACAGCCAGGGAGGGCACTATCGCAGATACGCAGTATTTT
CASSRTAREGTIADTQYF
>TRBJ2-1|-|15|TRBV9|-
TGTGCCAGCAGCTCTACCCCGAGCTCCTACAATGAGCAGTTCTTC
CASSSTPSSYNEQFF
>TRBJ2-7|-|13|TRBV10-3|-
TGTGCCATCAGTGGGGTATCAGCCGGCGAGCAGTACTTC
CAISGVSAGEQYF
>TRBJ2-3|-|13|TRBV19|-
TGTGCCAGTAGTACTAGAGGCACAGATACGCAGTATTTT
CASSTRGTDTQYF
>TRBJ2-7|TRBD1|13|TRBV28|-
TGTGCCAGCCAGACAGGGGGTGGCTACGAGCAGTACTTC
CASQTGGGYEQYF
>TRBJ2-7|-|13|TRBV18|-
TGTGCCAGCTCACCGTCCCTAGACCGAGAGCAGTACTTC
CASSPSLDREQYF
>TRBJ1-4|TRBD1|17|TRBV28|-
TGTGCCAGCAGTCCACTTACGGACAGGGAACCAAATGAAAAACTGTTTTTT
CASSPLTDREPNEKLFF
>TRBJ1-4|-|18|TRBV5-1|-
TGCGCCAGCAGTACGACCCCCCTAACTCTGGCGACTAATGAAAAACTGTTTTTT
CASSTTPLTLATNEKLFF
>TRBJ1-2|TRBD1|13|TRBV30|once
TGTGCCTGGGGGGGACAGGGAAACTATGGCTACACCTTC
CAWGGQGNYGYTF
>TRBJ1-5|-|13|TRBV25-1|-
TGTGCCAGCAGTGGACAAAACAATCAGCCCCAGCATTTT
CASSGQNNQPQHF
>TRBJ2-5|-|15|TRBV25-1|-
TGTGCCAGCAGCGCCCGCGGCAGGGATGAGGAGACCCAGTACTTC
CASSARGRDEETQYF
>TRBJ2-6|-|19|TRBV4-1|-
TGCGCCAGCAGCCAAGATAGGGGGGAGAGGAGGACTGGGGCCAACGTCCTGACTTTC
CASSQDRGERRTGANVLTF
>TRBJ2-2|-|14|TRBV19|-
TGTGCCAGTAGCCGGGACGGCAACACCGGGGAGCTGTTTTTT
CASSRDGNTGELFF
>TRBJ2-7|-|14|TRBV10-3|-
TGTGCCATCAGGAGGGAGACAAACGGGAACGAGCAGTACTTC
CAIRRETNGNEQYF
>TRBJ2-7|TRBD2|14|TRBV12-5|-
TGTGCTAGTGCCCTAAGCGGGAGAGCAAACGAGCAGTACTTC
CASALSGRANEQYF
>TRBJ1-3|-|17|TRBV28|-
TGTGCCAGCAGTTTCCTAGCGACGGTTCGCTCTGGAAACACCATATATTTT
CASSFLATVRSGNTIYF
>TRBJ1-4|-|15|TRBV28|-
TGTGCCAGCAGTCCCCTGGTACAGACGAATGAAAAACTGTTTTTT
CASSPLVQTNEKLFF
>TRBJ1-2|-|13|TRBV7-3|-
TGTGCCAGCAGCGGGAGACCGACGGAGGGCTACACCTTC
CASSGRPTEGYTF
>TRBJ2-1|-|14|TRBV28|-
TGTGCCAGCAGCCCCGGAGGTCCCAGCCGGGAGCAGTTCTTC
CASSPGGPSREQFF